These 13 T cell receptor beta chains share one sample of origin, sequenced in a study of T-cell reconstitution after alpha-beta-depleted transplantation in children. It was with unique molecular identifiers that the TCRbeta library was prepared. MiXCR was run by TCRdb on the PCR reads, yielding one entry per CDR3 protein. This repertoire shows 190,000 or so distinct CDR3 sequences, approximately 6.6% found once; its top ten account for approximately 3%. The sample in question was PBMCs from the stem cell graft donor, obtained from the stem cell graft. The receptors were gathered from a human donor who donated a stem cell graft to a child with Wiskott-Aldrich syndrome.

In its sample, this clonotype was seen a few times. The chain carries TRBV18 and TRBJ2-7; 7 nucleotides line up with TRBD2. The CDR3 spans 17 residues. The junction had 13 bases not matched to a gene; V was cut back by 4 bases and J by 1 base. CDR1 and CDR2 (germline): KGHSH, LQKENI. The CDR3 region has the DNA TGTGCCAGCTCACGATGGCGTCTGGCGGGAGTATCCTACGAGCAGTACTTC. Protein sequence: CASSRWRLAGVSYEQYF. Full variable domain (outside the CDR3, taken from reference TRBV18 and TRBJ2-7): NAGVMQNPRHLVRRRGQEARLRCSPMKGHSHVYWYRQLPEEGLKFMVYLQKENIIDESGMPKERFSAEFPKEGPSILRIQQVVRGDSAAYFCASSRWRLAGVSYEQYFGPGTRLTVT.

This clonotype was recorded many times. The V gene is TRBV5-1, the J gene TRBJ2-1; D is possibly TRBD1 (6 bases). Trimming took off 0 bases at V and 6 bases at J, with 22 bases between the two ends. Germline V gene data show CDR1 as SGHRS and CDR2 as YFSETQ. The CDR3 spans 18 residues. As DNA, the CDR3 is TGCGCCAGCAGCTTGGCTTCTGGAGAGCAGGGGAATCGCAATGAGCAGTTCTTC. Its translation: CASSLASGEQGNRNEQFF.

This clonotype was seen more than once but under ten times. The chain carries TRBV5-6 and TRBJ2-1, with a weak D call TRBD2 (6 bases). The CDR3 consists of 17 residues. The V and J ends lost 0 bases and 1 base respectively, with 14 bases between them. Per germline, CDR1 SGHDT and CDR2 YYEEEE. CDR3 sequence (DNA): TGTGCCAGCAGCTTGGGGCGCCCTGGGGGGTCCTACAATGAGCAGTTCTTC. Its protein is CASSLGRPGGSYNEQFF.

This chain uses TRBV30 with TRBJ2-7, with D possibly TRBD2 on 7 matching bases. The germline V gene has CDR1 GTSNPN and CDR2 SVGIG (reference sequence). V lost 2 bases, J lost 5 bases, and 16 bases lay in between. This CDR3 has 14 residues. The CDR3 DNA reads TGTGCCTGGAGTCGGGGGGCAGAGGTAGACGAGCAGTACTTC. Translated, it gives CAWSRGAEVDEQYF.

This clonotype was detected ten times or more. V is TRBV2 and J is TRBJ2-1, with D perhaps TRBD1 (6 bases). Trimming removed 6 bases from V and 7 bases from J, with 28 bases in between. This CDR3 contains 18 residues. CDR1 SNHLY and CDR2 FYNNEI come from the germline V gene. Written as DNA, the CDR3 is TGTGCCAGCAGCCTGCATTTACAGGGATATGGGAAAAAAAATGAGCAGTTCTTC. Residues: CASSLHLQGYGKKNEQFF. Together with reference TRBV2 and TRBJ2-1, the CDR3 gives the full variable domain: EPEVTQTPSHQVTQMGQEVILRCVPISNHLYFYWYRQILGQKVEFLVSFYNNEISEKSEIFDDQFSVERPDGSNFTLKIRSTKLEDSAMYFCASSLHLQGYGKKNEQFFGPGTRLTVL.

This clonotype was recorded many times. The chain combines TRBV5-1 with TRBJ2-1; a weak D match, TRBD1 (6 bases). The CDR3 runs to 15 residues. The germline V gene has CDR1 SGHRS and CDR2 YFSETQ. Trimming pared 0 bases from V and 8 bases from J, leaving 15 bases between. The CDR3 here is CASSLVQGFGDEQFF. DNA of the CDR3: TGCGCCAGCAGCTTGGTACAGGGCTTCGGAGATGAGCAGTTCTTC.

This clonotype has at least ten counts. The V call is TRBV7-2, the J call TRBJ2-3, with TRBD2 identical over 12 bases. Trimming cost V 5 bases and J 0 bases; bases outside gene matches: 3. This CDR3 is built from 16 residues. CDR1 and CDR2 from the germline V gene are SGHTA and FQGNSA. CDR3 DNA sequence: TGTGCCAGCAGCCTACTAGCGGGGGGAAGCACAGATACGCAGTATTTT. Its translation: CASSLLAGGSTDTQYF.

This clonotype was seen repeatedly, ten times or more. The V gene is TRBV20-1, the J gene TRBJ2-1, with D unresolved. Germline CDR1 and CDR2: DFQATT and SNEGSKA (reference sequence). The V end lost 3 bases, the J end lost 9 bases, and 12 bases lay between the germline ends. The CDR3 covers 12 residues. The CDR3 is CSARVQVGEQFF. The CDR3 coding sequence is TGCAGTGCTAGGGTCCAAGTTGGTGAGCAGTTCTTC.

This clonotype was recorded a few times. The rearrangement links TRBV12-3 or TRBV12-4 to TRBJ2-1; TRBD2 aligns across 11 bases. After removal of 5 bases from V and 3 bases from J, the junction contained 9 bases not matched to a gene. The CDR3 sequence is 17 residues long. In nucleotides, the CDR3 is TGTGCCAGCAGTCCCAGACGACTAGCGGGAAACTACAATGAGCAGTTCTTC. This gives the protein CASSPRRLAGNYNEQFF.

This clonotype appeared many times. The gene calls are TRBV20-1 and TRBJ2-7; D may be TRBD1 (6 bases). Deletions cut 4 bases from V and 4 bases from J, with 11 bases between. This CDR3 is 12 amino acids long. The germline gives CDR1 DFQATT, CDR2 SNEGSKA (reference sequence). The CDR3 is CSANREGYEQYF. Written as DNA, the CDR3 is TGCAGTGCTAACAGGGAAGGATACGAGCAGTACTTC.

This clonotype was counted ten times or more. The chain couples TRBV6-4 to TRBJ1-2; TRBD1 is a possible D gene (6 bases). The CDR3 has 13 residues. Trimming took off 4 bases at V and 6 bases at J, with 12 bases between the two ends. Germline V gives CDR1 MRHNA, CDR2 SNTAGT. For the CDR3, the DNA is TGTGCCAGCAGTGGAAGACACAGGGATGGCTACACCTTC. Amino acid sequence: CASSGRHRDGYTF.

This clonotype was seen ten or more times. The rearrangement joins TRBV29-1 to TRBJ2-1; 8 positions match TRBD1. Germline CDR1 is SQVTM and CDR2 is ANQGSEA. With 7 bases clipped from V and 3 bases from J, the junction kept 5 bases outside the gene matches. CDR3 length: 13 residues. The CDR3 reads CSATGTGYNEQFF. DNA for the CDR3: TGCAGCGCTACCGGGACAGGCTACAATGAGCAGTTCTTC.

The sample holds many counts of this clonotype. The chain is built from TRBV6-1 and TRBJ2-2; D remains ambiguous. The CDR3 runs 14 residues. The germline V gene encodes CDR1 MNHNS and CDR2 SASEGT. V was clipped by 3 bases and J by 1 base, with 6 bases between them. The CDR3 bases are TGTGCCAGCAGTGATAGACTGAACACCGGGGAGCTGTTTTTT. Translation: CASSDRLNTGELFF.